This TCR beta chain emerged from a study of T cells in tuberculosis. Study overall: In South Africa, adults with active tuberculosis were compared with IGRA-negative and latently infected IGRA-positive adolescents.

With V trimmed by 0 bases and J by 3 bases, 4 bases remained unmatched. Germline V CDR1 and CDR2: GTSNPN, SVGIG (reference sequence). This CDR3 has 15 residues. As regards this clone: As yet, its antigen is unknown.

Clones were sequenced by immunoSEQ multiplex PCR, and TCRdb holds only the in-frame ones, with some missing. The sample includes roughly 45,000 clones, roughly 94% of them seen just once. Latent tuberculosis screening used tuberculin skin test and IGRA at entry. Overall study findings and caveats: Smaller distances to GMM-specific TCRs suggested their expansion in active tuberculosis.

The specimen was PBMCs. This chain uses TRBV30 with TRBJ2-2; 7 bases are shared with TRBD1. This receptor was identified in a donor between 10 and 35 years old with latent tuberculosis or without tuberculosis infection. Some clones in this sample may be carry-over from other donors' samples. The chain's CDR3 is CAWSVKTGYTGELFF. DNA of the CDR3: TGTGCCTGGAGTGTAAAGACAGGGTACACCGGGGAGCTGTTTTTT. The complete variable domain, with remaining parts taken from reference TRBV30 and TRBJ2-2, reads SQTIHQWPATLVQPVGSPLSLECTVEGTSNPNLYWYRQAAGRGLQLLFYSVGIGQISSEVPQNLSASRPQDRQFILSSKKLLLSDSGFYLCAWSVKTGYTGELFFGEGSRLTVL.